This T cell receptor (beta chain) was sequenced in a study of CD8+ T cells in alopecia areata. Reverse transcribed after extraction, RNA yielded cDNA as the sequencing template. Here immunoSEQ multiplex PCR was the method, and the copy in TCRdb shows in-frame clones only, minus some. Found here are about 91,000 clones, around 44% of them singletons; the top ten hold roughly 0.79%. Trimming removed 2 bases from V and 10 bases from J; junction bases left unmatched: 4. There are 14 residues in the CDR3. Per germline, CDR1 MNHNY and CDR2 SVGAGI (reference sequence). The material sequenced was CD4+ T cells sorted from blood. The receptor comes from a human donor with alopecia areata. The rearrangement joins TRBV6-6 to TRBJ1-6, with 8 bases fitting TRBD1. The CDR3 nucleotides are TGTGCCAGCAGTTACGGACAGGGTAACTCACCCCTCCACTTT. It is translated as CASSYGQGNSPLHF.